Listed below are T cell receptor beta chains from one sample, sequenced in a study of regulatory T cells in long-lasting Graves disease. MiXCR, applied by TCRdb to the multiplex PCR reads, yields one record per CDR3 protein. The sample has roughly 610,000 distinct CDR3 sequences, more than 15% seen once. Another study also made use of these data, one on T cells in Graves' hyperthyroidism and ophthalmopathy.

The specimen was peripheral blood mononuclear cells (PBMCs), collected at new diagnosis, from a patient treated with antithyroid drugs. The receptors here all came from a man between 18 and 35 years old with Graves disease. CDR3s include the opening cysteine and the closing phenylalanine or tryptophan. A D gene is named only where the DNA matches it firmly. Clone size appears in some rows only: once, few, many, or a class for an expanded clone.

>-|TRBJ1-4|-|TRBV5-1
TGCGCCAGCAGCTTGCAGTTTTCCAGTGAAAAACTGTTTTTT
CASSLQFSSEKLFF
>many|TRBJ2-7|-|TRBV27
TGTGCCAGCAGCCCGAACGGACCGCACTACGAGCAGTACTTC
CASSPNGPHYEQYF
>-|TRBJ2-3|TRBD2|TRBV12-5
TGTGCTAGTGGTTTGAGTAGCGGGAGGGTCCGGGGAGATACGCAGTATTTT
CASGLSSGRVRGDTQYF
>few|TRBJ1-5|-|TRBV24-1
TGTGCCACCAGTGCATGGGGGGAGCAGCCCCAGCATTTT
CATSAWGEQPQHF
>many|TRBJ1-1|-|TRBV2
TGTGCCAGCACGCAGAGGGCTATGAACACTGAAGCTTTCTTT
CASTQRAMNTEAFF
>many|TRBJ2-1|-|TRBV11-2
TGTGCCAGCAGCTTAAATGAGCAGTTCTTC
CASSLNEQFF
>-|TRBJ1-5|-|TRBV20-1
TGCAGTGCCAGAACCAGGGGTGGCAATCAGCCCCAGCATTTT
CSARTRGGNQPQHF
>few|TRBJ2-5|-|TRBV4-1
TGCGCCAGCCGAGGTATCCAAGAGACCCAGTACTTC
CASRGIQETQYF
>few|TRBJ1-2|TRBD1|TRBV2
TGTGCCAGCTACTTGGACAGGGGTATTTCGAATGGCTACACCTTC
CASYLDRGISNGYTF
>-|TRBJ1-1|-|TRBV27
TGTGCCAGCAGTTTATCGCGTGGCTTGAACACTGAAGCTTTCTTT
CASSLSRGLNTEAFF
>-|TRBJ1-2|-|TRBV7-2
TGTGCCAGCAGCTTTCCGCCTCGGGGCTACACCTTC
CASSFPPRGYTF
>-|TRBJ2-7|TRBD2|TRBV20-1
TGCAGTGCCGCCGGACTAGCGGGAAGGTCCTACGAGCAGTACTTC
CSAAGLAGRSYEQYF
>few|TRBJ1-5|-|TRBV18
TGTGCCAGCTCACCACCTTGGGCAGGAGATAGCAATCAGCCCCAGCATTTT
CASSPPWAGDSNQPQHF
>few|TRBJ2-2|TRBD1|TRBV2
TGTGCCAGCACTGGGCAGGGGGACACCGGGGAGCTGTTTTTT
CASTGQGDTGELFF
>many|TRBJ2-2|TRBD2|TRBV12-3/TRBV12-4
TGTGCCAGCAGTTTAACCCTTGGCGGGGGGAACACCGGGGAGCTGTTTTTT
CASSLTLGGGNTGELFF
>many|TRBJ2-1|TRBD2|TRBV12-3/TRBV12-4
TGTGCCAGCAGTTTAGGTAATGCGGGAGCCCCATACAATGAGCAGTTCTTC
CASSLGNAGAPYNEQFF
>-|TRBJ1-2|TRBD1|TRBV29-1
TGCAGCGTTGTCAGCCCGGGACAGGGGCGTCTCTTCACCTATGGCTACACCTTC
CSVVSPGQGRLFTYGYTF